Below are 20 T cell receptor beta chains sequenced from a single sample in a study of T cell responses to AZD1222 COVID-19 vaccine. The data were produced by immunoSEQ multiplex PCR, yet TCRdb's version contains in-frame clones alone and is incomplete. Here the sample spans under 140,000 clones, roughly 92% being singletons. The sequencing here drew on peripheral blood, taken 28 days after the second AZD1222 dose. The origin of the receptors is an adult who received the AZD1222 COVID-19 vaccine.

The chain joins TRBV3-1 (or the pseudogene TRBV3-2) to TRBJ1-1; no definite D call. Trimming stripped 4 bases from V and 3 bases from J, with 12 bases between. Germline CDR1 and CDR2: LGHDT and YNNKEL (reference sequence). CDR3 length equals 14 residues. The CDR3 nucleotides are TGTGCCAGCAGCCCTGTAGTATACGACACTGAAGCTTTCTTT. This translates into CASSPVVYDTEAFF.

This chain links TRBV25-1 with TRBJ2-7; D could derive from TRBD1 or TRBD2 (5 bases each). Germline-derived CDR1 and CDR2 are MGHDK and SYGVNS. V was trimmed by 3 bases and J by 1 base, leaving 16 bases between them. The CDR3 totals 16 residues. CDR3 sequence reads: CASSEVTNGGSYEQYF. CDR3 nucleotide sequence: TGTGCCAGCAGTGAGGTAACTAATGGGGGATCCTACGAGCAGTACTTC.

The genes are TRBV7-9 and TRBJ2-7; no definite D call. Germline values: CDR1 SEHNR, CDR2 FQNEAQ (reference sequence). The CDR3 length is 14 residues. V was clipped by 6 bases and J by 2 bases, with 14 bases between them. The CDR3 DNA is TGTGCCAGCAGTAGGGCAGGCCCTACCTACGAGCAGTACTTC. The encoded protein is CASSRAGPTYEQYF. The complete variable domain, with remaining parts taken from reference TRBV7-9 and TRBJ2-7, reads DTGVSQNPRHKITKRGQNVTFRCDPISEHNRLYWYRQTLGQGPEFLTYFQNEAQLEKSRLLSDRFSAERPKGSFSTLEIQRTEQGDSAMYLCASSRAGPTYEQYFGPGTRLTVT.

The genes are TRBV7-6 and TRBJ1-5, with D unresolved. The CDR3 sequence is 13 residues long. In germline, CDR1 is SGHVS, CDR2 FNYEAQ. Trimming stripped 2 bases from V and 7 bases from J, with 9 bases between. CDR3 loop: CASSLSHYQPQHF. In DNA form, the CDR3 reads TGTGCCAGCAGCTTATCGCACTACCAGCCCCAGCATTTT.

The rearrangement uses TRBV7-3 and TRBJ2-3; TRBD2 is a possible D gene (5 bases). From germline, CDR1 is SGHTA and CDR2 FQGTGA. V was pared by 7 bases and J by 0 bases, with 11 bases between. The CDR3 covers 14 residues. The CDR3 DNA sequence: TGTGCCAGCAAAACCGGGGTGAGCACAGATACGCAGTATTTT. Its protein product is CASKTGVSTDTQYF. Full variable domain (outside the CDR3, taken from reference TRBV7-3 and TRBJ2-3): GAGVSQTPSNKVTEKGKYVELRCDPISGHTALYWYRQSLGQGPEFLIYFQGTGAADDSGLPNDRFFAVRPEGSVSTLKIQRTERGDSAVYLCASKTGVSTDTQYFGPGTRLTVL.

This clone was recorded once. The rearrangement uses TRBV25-1 and TRBJ1-2; a possible D gene is TRBD1 (5 bases). Germline CDR1 MGHDK, CDR2 SYGVNS. Trimming removed 7 bases from V and 8 bases from J, with 20 bases in between. The CDR3 length is 14 residues. The CDR3 protein is CASNPDGRVGGYTF. CDR3 DNA: TGTGCCAGCAATCCCGACGGCAGGGTAGGCGGCTACACCTTC.

The rearrangement joins TRBV3-1 (or the pseudogene TRBV3-2) to TRBJ2-5, with D perhaps given as TRBD1 or TRBD2 (6 bases each). This CDR3 has 16 amino acids. Trimming took 2 bases from V and 5 from J, leaving 18 bases between them. CDR1 is LGHDT, CDR2 YNNKEL, per germline (reference sequence). The CDR3 spells CASSQTPGAGMETQYF. CDR3 nucleotide sequence: TGTGCCAGCAGCCAAACCCCAGGGGCGGGGATGGAGACCCAGTACTTC.

The count of this clone is one. The V and J genes are TRBV2 and TRBJ2-1; 11 positions match TRBD2. J lost 2 bases, V lost 1 base, and 4 bases had no gene match. The CDR3 has 17 amino acids. Per the germline V gene, CDR1 is SNHLY and CDR2 is FYNNEI. The CDR3 DNA sequence: TGTGCCAGCAGTGAAGATACTAGCGGGGGTCCCTACAATGAGCAGTTCTTC. Translation gives CASSEDTSGGPYNEQFF. Supplemented by reference TRBV2 and TRBJ2-1, the full variable domain reads EPEVTQTPSHQVTQMGQEVILRCVPISNHLYFYWYRQILGQKVEFLVSFYNNEISEKSEIFDDQFSVERPDGSNFTLKIRSTKLEDSAMYFCASSEDTSGGPYNEQFFGPGTRLTVL.

The rearrangement uses TRBV6-2 or TRBV6-3 and TRBJ2-1; TRBD2 matches 12 bases. Trimming took 4 bases from V and 8 from J; bases not matched to a gene: 6. The CDR3 contains 15 residues. The germline CDR1 and CDR2 sequences are MNHEY and SVGEGT. The CDR3 region is CASSWLLAGGHEQFF. The CDR3 DNA sequence: TGTGCCAGCAGTTGGTTACTAGCGGGGGGACATGAGCAGTTCTTC.

This rearrangement joins TRBV27 to TRBJ2-2, with 8 bases lining up with TRBD2. This CDR3 region has 15 residues. Germline V lookup: CDR1 MNHEY, CDR2 SMNVEV (reference sequence). Losses at the gene ends were 3 bases for V and 4 bases for J; bases not matched to a gene: 4. DNA of the CDR3: TGTGCCAGCAGTTTCGGGGGGGCTATCACCGGGGAGCTGTTTTTT. Translated: CASSFGGAITGELFF.

The V call is TRBV15, the J call TRBJ2-2; D may be TRBD1 or TRBD2 (5 bases each). The V end was cut by 0 bases, the J end by 1 base, with 9 bases between. The CDR3 is made up of 16 amino acids. The germline gives CDR1 LNHNV, CDR2 YYDKDF (reference sequence). CDR3 nucleotide sequence: TGTGCCACCAGCAGAGACGGGACGGTGAACACCGGGGAGCTGTTTTTT. This sequence encodes CATSRDGTVNTGELFF.

This clone is a singleton in its sample. This chain joins TRBV3-1 (or the pseudogene TRBV3-2) and TRBJ1-1, with a tentative D call TRBD1 (6 bases). The CDR3 length is 12 residues. Germline V lookup: CDR1 LGHDT, CDR2 YNNKEL (reference sequence). The V end lost 10 bases, the J end lost 1 base, and 10 bases lay between the germline ends. The CDR3 DNA is TGTGCCACCCAGGGGCGGAACACTGAAGCTTTCTTT. Amino acid sequence: CATQGRNTEAFF.

V gene TRBV19 combines with J gene TRBJ2-5; 7 nucleotides agree with TRBD1. In germline, CDR1 is LNHDA, CDR2 SQIVND (reference sequence). This CDR3 contains 16 residues. The ends lost 9 bases at V and 4 bases at J; junction bases unmatched: 17. The DNA of the CDR3 is TGTGCCAGCAGCCGGGACAGCTATGCTAGGTTAGAGACCCAGTACTTC. It is translated as CASSRDSYARLETQYF.

The rearrangement uses TRBV6-2 or TRBV6-3 and TRBJ2-5; 15 nucleotides agree with TRBD2. V lost 4 bases to trimming and J lost 9 bases; unmatched junction nucleotides: 6. Germline CDR1 MNHEY, CDR2 SVGEGT. This CDR3 region has 15 residues. CDR3 coding DNA: TGTGCCAGCAGTTTAGGACTAGCGGGGGGGCAGGCCCAGTACTTC. Translation: CASSLGLAGGQAQYF.

V is TRBV6-5 and J is TRBJ2-5, with 9 bases fitting TRBD2. CDR1 MNHEY and CDR2 SVGAGI come from the germline V gene. Trimming at V came to 6 bases and at J to 1 base, leaving 3 bases not matched to a gene. The CDR3 runs 14 residues. In DNA, the CDR3 is TGTGCCAGCAGCCTAGCGGGGTCCCAAGAGACCCAGTACTTC. The encoded protein is CASSLAGSQETQYF.

This chain links TRBV27 with TRBJ2-5; 11 nucleotides match TRBD2. The CDR3 runs 14 residues. Germline V gene lookup returns CDR1 MNHEY and CDR2 SMNVEV (reference sequence). Unmatched junction bases numbered 2, after V lost 4 bases and J lost 4 bases. CDR3 in DNA: TGTGCCAGCAGTTCCCTAGCGGGGGGAGAGACCCAGTACTTC. Its protein is CASSSLAGGETQYF.

This chain links TRBV5-4 with TRBJ2-7, with a possible D match to TRBD2 (6 bases). Germline assignment: CDR1 SGHNT and CDR2 YYREEE (reference sequence). The CDR3 spans 17 residues. V lost 3 bases and J lost 2, with 21 bases in between. CDR3: CASSSWGGGVGTYEQYF. The DNA for the CDR3 is TGTGCCAGCAGCTCTTGGGGCGGAGGGGTTGGGACCTACGAGCAGTACTTC.

The J gene is TRBJ1-2, the V gene TRBV2; TRBD1 matches 7 bases. The CDR3 has 13 amino acids. J was trimmed by 7 bases and V by 4 bases; bases with no gene match: 6. The V gene's germline CDR1 is SNHLY and CDR2 FYNNEI. CDR3 in amino acids: CASSVRQGSGYTF. The CDR3 DNA follows: TGTGCCAGCAGTGTGCGACAGGGAAGTGGCTACACCTTC.

The chain uses TRBV7-2 and TRBJ1-5; 9 bases agree with TRBD1. This CDR3 contains 17 residues. V gave up 5 bases and J gave up 2 bases; unmatched junction bases: 10. Germline-derived CDR1 and CDR2 are SGHTA and FQGNSA. The CDR3 coding sequence is TGTGCCAGCAGCCGTGCGTCACAGGGGGCTCGCAATCAGCCCCAGCATTTT. Protein product: CASSRASQGARNQPQHF.

V is TRBV6-9 and J is TRBJ2-7; 7 nucleotides agree with TRBD1. The CDR3 runs to 15 residues. Germline V gene lookup returns CDR1 MNHGY and CDR2 SVAAGI. Trimming took 9 bases from V and 5 from J; bases not matched to a gene: 16. DNA of the CDR3: TGTGCCAGGAATCCCAAAGACAGGGTGCTCAACGAGCAGTACTTC. This sequence encodes CARNPKDRVLNEQYF.